This entry lists 8 T cell receptor beta chains sequenced from one sample in a study of T-cell memory formation after mild COVID-19. Each CDR3 protein gets one entry after TCRdb re-called the 5' RACE reads with MiXCR. The table has 200,000 to 250,000 distinct CDR3 sequences, 15% seen once. Sequencing was performed on PBMCs or a T cell subset sorted from them (not recorded which). These receptor sequences come from an adult woman who had mild COVID-19 (a few samples of this study predate the infection). Cell type and time point are not known.

The J gene is TRBJ1-2, the V gene TRBV14; D gene unclear. Trimming left V 4 bases short and J 7 bases short, with 16 bases between. This CDR3 comprises 14 residues. Germline CDR1 reads SGHDN; CDR2 reads FVKESK. The CDR3 protein is CASSPLGRDPGYTF. CDR3 nucleotides: TGTGCCAGCAGCCCCCTAGGTCGGGATCCTGGCTACACCTTC.

The sample holds a few counts of this clonotype. The V call is TRBV12-3 or TRBV12-4, the J call TRBJ1-1; D ambiguous. The CDR3 is 13 residues long. With 1 base removed from V and 8 bases from J, the gap between germline ends came to 11 bases. CDR3 sequence: CASSLVYKGEAFF. CDR3 bases: TGTGCCAGCAGTTTAGTGTACAAGGGCGAAGCTTTCTTT.

The chain joins TRBV5-1 to TRBJ2-3; D unresolved. The CDR3 is made up of 15 amino acids. Trimming took 4 bases from V and 0 from J, leaving 12 bases between them. The V gene's germline CDR1 is SGHRS and CDR2 YFSETQ. The CDR3 is CASSPQRTSTDTQYF. CDR3 nucleotides: TGCGCCAGCAGCCCACAGCGAACTAGCACAGATACGCAGTATTTT.

This clonotype was seen a few times. The chain carries TRBV15 and TRBJ2-5; 10 nucleotides line up with TRBD1. Germline loops: CDR1 LNHNV, CDR2 YYDKDF (reference sequence). The CDR3 spans 15 residues. The ends lost 5 bases at V and 2 bases at J; junction bases unmatched: 5. The CDR3 DNA is TGTGCCACCAGCGGCGGGACAGGGGCGCAAGAGACCCAGTACTTC. Translating gives CATSGGTGAQETQYF.

The V and J genes are TRBV6-1 and TRBJ1-2; D call uncertain. Trimming removed 3 bases from V and 8 bases from J, with 13 bases in between. CDR3 length: 13 amino acids. Germline V gene data show CDR1 as MNHNS and CDR2 as SASEGT. DNA of the CDR3: TGTGCCAGCAGTGATCCCCTTAGTTGGGGCTACACCTTC. It yields the protein CASSDPLSWGYTF.

The V and J genes are TRBV6-2 or TRBV6-3 and TRBJ2-7, with 7 bases fitting TRBD1. The CDR3 sequence is 12 residues long. Trimming removed 6 bases from V and 6 bases from J; junction bases left unmatched: 5. Germline V gives CDR1 MNHEY, CDR2 SVGEGT. CDR3 sequence reads: CASSGDSLEQYF. The CDR3 DNA is TGTGCCAGCAGCGGGGACAGTCTCGAGCAGTACTTC.

The rearrangement joins TRBV29-1 to TRBJ2-2; D gene uncertain. From germline, CDR1 is SQVTM and CDR2 ANQGSEA. This CDR3 contains 15 residues. Trimming stripped 4 bases from V and 0 bases from J, with 12 bases between. CDR3 DNA: TGCAGCGTTGCGGTAGCTGTAACGAACACCGGGGAGCTGTTTTTT. It encodes CSVAVAVTNTGELFF.

V and J are TRBV18 and TRBJ2-1; TRBD1 might be the D (6 bases). Trimming cost V 2 bases and J 2 bases, with 16 bases left between them. Germline values: CDR1 KGHSH, CDR2 LQKENI. The CDR3 consists of 17 residues. The CDR3 bases are TGTGCCAGCTCACCAAGGGACACACTCTCGGCCTACAATGAGCAGTTCTTC. Amino acid sequence: CASSPRDTLSAYNEQFF.